A single sample is the source of the 31 T cell receptor beta chains below, sequenced in a study of cytomegalovirus exposure and HLA in healthy donors. PCR involved 60 Vbeta and 13 Jbeta primers. Using immunoSEQ multiplex PCR, the repertoire was profiled, and TCRdb retains in-frame clones only, with some absent. Here the sample spans some 170,000 clones, roughly 77% being singletons. The sequenced sample was PBMCs. These receptors were collected from a woman under 30 in good health and CMV-seronegative.

This chain uses TRBV2 with TRBJ1-5; TRBD1 matches at 8 bases. CDR1 and CDR2 from the germline V gene are SNHLY and FYNNEI. The V segment lost 2 bases and the J segment 4 bases; nucleotides outside the gene matches: 1. The CDR3 runs to 14 residues. Here the CDR3 DNA reads TGTGCCAGCAGTGAAAGACAGGGGAATCAGCCCCAGCATTTT. Its translation: CASSERQGNQPQHF.

The V call is TRBV5-4, the J call TRBJ1-3, with TRBD1 as a possible D gene (6 bases). This CDR3 is 15 amino acids long. Trimming removed 4 bases from V and 0 bases from J, with 11 bases in between. Germline V lookup: CDR1 SGHNT, CDR2 YYREEE (reference sequence). The CDR3 reads CASSKQGHSGNTIYF. CDR3 coding DNA: TGTGCCAGCAGCAAACAGGGTCACTCTGGAAACACCATATATTTT.

The genes are TRBV6-1 and TRBJ1-1; TRBD1 is a possible D gene (5 bases). This CDR3 has 13 residues. Germline V gene sequence: CDR1 MNHNS, CDR2 SASEGT. V gave up 6 bases and J gave up 3 bases, with 11 bases separating them. The CDR3 sequence is CASRLGGDTEAFF. The CDR3, as DNA: TGTGCCAGCAGGCTGGGGGGGGACACTGAAGCTTTCTTT.

The chain has TRBV1 and TRBJ2-5; the table's D call, TRBD1, was not checked against the DNA. TRBV1 is a known pseudogene. The CDR3 is 15 residues long. For the CDR3, the DNA is TGCACCAGCAGCCAGAGGACAGGGAAGAGGGAGACCCAGTACTTC. It specifies CTSSQRTGKRETQYF.

The rearrangement joins TRBV7-2 to TRBJ1-6, with D maybe TRBD1 (5 bases). V shed 2 bases and J shed 9 bases, with 14 bases lying between them. The germline gives CDR1 SGHTA, CDR2 FQGNSA. The CDR3 runs 15 residues. The chain's CDR3 is CASSLSYGRGSPLHF. DNA for the CDR3: TGTGCCAGCAGCTTATCCTACGGAAGGGGTTCACCCCTCCACTTT.

The chain is built from TRBV6-5 and TRBJ1-1, with 8 bases identical to TRBD1. The length of the CDR3 is 14 residues. Trimming at V came to 7 bases and at J to 2 bases, leaving 6 bases not matched to a gene. The germline gives CDR1 MNHEY, CDR2 SVGAGI. The CDR3 coding sequence is TGTGCCAGCACGAGGACAGGGCGAAACACTGAAGCTTTCTTT. Translation: CASTRTGRNTEAFF.

The chain couples TRBV5-4 to TRBJ2-1; 7 nucleotides align to TRBD2. Germline-derived CDR1 and CDR2 are SGHNT and YYREEE (reference sequence). The CDR3 spans 12 residues. Trimming at V came to 7 bases and at J to 6 bases, leaving 4 bases not matched to a gene. As DNA, the CDR3 is TGTGCCAGCGGCGGGAGAGGCAATGAGCAGTTCTTC. Amino acids: CASGGRGNEQFF.

This clone has a handful of counts. J is TRBJ1-3 and V is TRBV7-2; D gene unclear. From germline, CDR1 is SGHTA and CDR2 FQGNSA. The CDR3 loop spans 14 amino acids. V shed 1 base and J shed 0 bases, with 4 bases lying between them. The CDR3 is CASSLVSSGNTIYF. DNA of the CDR3: TGTGCCAGCAGCTTAGTTAGCTCTGGAAACACCATATATTTT.

The genes are TRBV5-4 and TRBJ1-2, with D possibly TRBD1 on 6 matching bases. Trimming pared 2 bases from V and 3 bases from J, leaving 11 bases between. The CDR3 runs 14 residues. Germline-derived CDR1 and CDR2 are SGHNT and YYREEE (reference sequence). CDR3 in amino acids: CASSLTGSYYGYTF. The CDR3 DNA sequence: TGTGCCAGCAGCTTAACAGGGTCATACTATGGCTACACCTTC.

This CDR3 reads CASSLGRQGPTEAFF. The CDR3 DNA is TGCGCCAGCAGCTTGGGGCGGCAGGGGCCTACTGAAGCTTTCTTT. The chain links TRBV5-1 to TRBJ1-1; the D gene is possibly TRBD1 (6 bases). Germline V lookup: CDR1 SGHRS, CDR2 YFSETQ. The CDR3 is made up of 15 amino acids. The V gene lost 0 bases and the J gene lost 5 bases, with 14 bases spanning the gap.

This clone appeared a single time. The CDR3 region is CASAQGQGGTGELFF. DNA for the CDR3: TGTGCCAGCGCCCAGGGGCAGGGGGGCACCGGGGAGCTGTTTTTT. The chain combines TRBV7-9 with TRBJ2-2, with D possibly being TRBD1 (7 bases). The CDR3 runs 15 residues. V lost 8 bases and J lost 4, with 17 bases in between. Looked up from germline, CDR1 is SEHNR and CDR2 is FQNEAQ (reference sequence). The whole variable domain, filled in from reference TRBV7-9 and TRBJ2-2, reads DTGVSQNPRHKITKRGQNVTFRCDPISEHNRLYWYRQTLGQGPEFLTYFQNEAQLEKSRLLSDRFSAERPKGSFSTLEIQRTEQGDSAMYLCASAQGQGGTGELFFGEGSRLTVL.

This clone has a handful of counts. The chain carries TRBV5-4 and TRBJ2-1, with 11 bases matching TRBD2. The junction had 13 bases not matched to a gene; V was cut back by 2 bases and J by 6 bases. The CDR3 has 18 amino acids. Germline values: CDR1 SGHNT, CDR2 YYREEE (reference sequence). CDR3 DNA sequence: TGTGCCAGCAGCTTACTAGCGGGAGTCGATGGGGTTCGCAATGAGCAGTTCTTC. Translated: CASSLLAGVDGVRNEQFF. Supplemented by reference TRBV5-4 and TRBJ2-1, the full variable domain reads ETGVTQSPTHLIKTRGQQVTLRCSSQSGHNTVSWYQQALGQGPQFIFQYYREEENGRGNFPPRFSGLQFPNYSSELNVNALELDDSALYLCASSLLAGVDGVRNEQFFGPGTRLTVL.

V usage is TRBV27 and J usage is TRBJ2-3; 8 bases are a match to TRBD1. V dropped 6 bases and J dropped 1; count of bases not matched to a gene: 3. Germline values: CDR1 MNHEY, CDR2 SMNVEV (reference sequence). The CDR3 totals 14 residues. The CDR3 region is CASREDRGTDTQYF. The CDR3 coding sequence is TGTGCCAGCAGGGAGGACAGGGGCACAGATACGCAGTATTTT.

The rearrangement joins TRBV6-5 to TRBJ1-4; TRBD1 matches at 9 bases. CDR3 length: 16 residues. V trimming: 2 bases; J trimming: 8 bases; junction bases outside the gene matches: 9. Looked up from germline, CDR1 is MNHEY and CDR2 is SVGAGI. CDR3 sequence (DNA): TGTGCCAGCAGTTACCCAGGGGACAGGGTTATAGAAAAACTGTTTTTT. This sequence encodes CASSYPGDRVIEKLFF.

This chain joins TRBV7-2 and TRBJ1-1; D gene ambiguous. Germline assignment: CDR1 SGHTA and CDR2 FQGNSA. This CDR3 is built from 11 residues. With 7 bases removed from V and 7 bases from J, the gap between germline ends came to 10 bases. Here the CDR3 DNA reads TGTGCCAGCACTCAGGTCCGTGAAGCTTTCTTT. Its protein is CASTQVREAFF.

This chain connects TRBV30 to TRBJ1-3; the match to TRBD1 covers 7 bases. CDR1 is GTSNPN and CDR2 is SVGIG in the germline V gene (reference sequence). The CDR3 covers 14 residues. Trimming at V came to 6 bases and at J to 8 bases, leaving 13 bases not matched to a gene. For the CDR3, the DNA is TGTGCCTGCAACCCCAGGGGGTTATTGGACACCATATATTTT. Translated, it gives CACNPRGLLDTIYF.

The chain uses TRBV7-3 and TRBJ2-3; TRBD2 aligns across 9 bases. The CDR3 spans 16 residues. With V trimmed by 3 bases and J by 1 base, 5 bases remained unmatched. The germline V gene encodes CDR1 SGHTA and CDR2 FQGTGA. CDR3 sequence reads: CASSFVAGGRTDTQYF. The DNA for the CDR3 is TGTGCCAGCAGCTTTGTCGCGGGGGGGCGCACAGATACGCAGTATTTT.

The chain is built from TRBV30 and TRBJ2-1, with D possibly being TRBD2 (6 bases). The V gene lost 1 base and the J gene lost 2 bases, with 9 bases spanning the gap. CDR1 and CDR2 from the germline V gene are GTSNPN and SVGIG (reference sequence). The length of the CDR3 is 14 residues. The CDR3 spells CAWSARGAYNEQFF. As DNA, the CDR3 is TGTGCCTGGAGTGCGCGGGGAGCCTACAATGAGCAGTTCTTC.

As concerns this clone: One end of the junction varies from germline; a read error may be responsible. V is TRBV5-6 and J is TRBJ2-2; D perhaps matches TRBD1 (6 bases). The CDR3 is 14 residues long. Germline V CDR1 and CDR2: SGHDT, YYEEEE. Here the CDR3 DNA reads TGTGCCAGCAGACCAGGACAGAACTCCGGGGAGCTGTTTTTT. Translating gives CASRPGQNSGELFF.

Of note for this clone: The junction departs from germline at one end; a sequencing error may be responsible. The V call is TRBV7-9, the J call TRBJ2-2; TRBD1 agrees at 11 bases. This CDR3 contains 15 residues. The germline V gene encodes CDR1 SEHNR and CDR2 FQNEAQ (reference sequence). CDR3 in DNA: TGTTCCAGCAGCAACACCGGGACAGGGGGGCAAGCGCTGTTTTTT. It codes for CSSSNTGTGGQALFF.

The gene calls are TRBV6-1 and TRBJ1-1; the D is unclear. V was cut by 8 bases and J by 1 base, with 14 bases left in between. The germline gives CDR1 MNHNS, CDR2 SASEGT. The length of the CDR3 is 14 residues. The CDR3 coding sequence is TGTGCCAGCCGCCTGGACGGGGAGAACACTGAAGCTTTCTTT. Protein product: CASRLDGENTEAFF.

This chain links TRBV4-1 with TRBJ2-1; D remains unclear. Trimming removed 0 bases at V and 8 bases at J, with 5 bases between. Germline V CDR1 and CDR2: MGHRA, YSYEKL. This CDR3 is built from 12 residues. CDR3 in DNA: TGCGCCAGCAGCCAAGACGAGGATGAGCAGTTCTTC. Translation gives CASSQDEDEQFF.

The chain joins TRBV2 to TRBJ2-5; 9 nucleotides align to TRBD1. The trim removed 6 bases at V and 5 bases at J, leaving 10 bases unmatched. The CDR3 runs to 15 residues. Germline V gene sequence: CDR1 SNHLY, CDR2 FYNNEI. CDR3 protein: CASRKRTGASETQYF. CDR3 sequence (DNA): TGTGCCAGCAGAAAGAGGACAGGGGCCAGTGAGACCCAGTACTTC.

In the case of this clone: One end of the junction varies from germline; a read error may be responsible. Other DNA sequences of this sample code for an identical CDR3. The chain joins TRBV5-1 to TRBJ1-6, with TRBD1 matching 7 bases. CDR1 and CDR2 (germline): SGHRS, YFSETQ. There are 15 residues in the CDR3. The CDR3 DNA reads TGCGCCAGCAGCCCGGGACAGACATATAACTCACCCCTCCACTTT. Its translation: CASSPGQTYNSPLHF.

The V and J genes are TRBV19 and TRBJ1-3, with 7 positions matching TRBD1. CDR1 LNHDA and CDR2 SQIVND come from the germline V gene (reference sequence). The CDR3 covers 14 residues. After removal of 8 bases from V and 0 bases from J, the junction contained 4 bases not matched to a gene. The CDR3 DNA is TGTGCCAGTCTGGACAGGAGCTCTGGAAACACCATATATTTT. This gives the protein CASLDRSSGNTIYF.

This chain connects TRBV28 to TRBJ2-5, with TRBD2 matching 13 bases. The tail of the sequence fits TRBJ2-7 better, so the J call may be wrong. Germline V gives CDR1 MDHEN, CDR2 SYDVKM. CDR3 length: 15 amino acids. CDR3 in DNA: TGTGCCAGCAGTTTAGGGACTAGCGGGACTTACGAGCAGTACTTC. The encoded protein is CASSLGTSGTYEQYF.

V and J are TRBV6-5 and TRBJ1-2; D is unclear. The V end lost 0 bases, the J end lost 6 bases, and 14 bases lay between the germline ends. The germline gives CDR1 MNHEY, CDR2 SVGAGI. This CDR3 contains 15 residues. The CDR3 DNA reads TGTGCCAGCAGTTACTCGATACAAGCTAGGCATGGCTACACCTTC. Translation: CASSYSIQARHGYTF.

V usage is TRBV21-1 and J usage is TRBJ1-5. TRBV21-1 is marked as a pseudogene. The CDR3 is made up of 17 amino acids. The CDR3 spells CASSKGLGGADNQPQHF. CDR3 nucleotides: TGTGCCAGCAGCAAAGGGCTTGGGGGGGCAGACAATCAGCCCCAGCATTTT.

V is TRBV13 and J is TRBJ2-1; 13 bases line up with TRBD2. The V and J ends lost 5 bases and 8 bases, in that order; junction bases with no gene match: 12. There are 17 residues in the CDR3. Germline assignment: CDR1 PRHDT and CDR2 FYEKMQ (reference sequence). The CDR3 nucleotides are TGTGCCAGCAGCGCCCGGTATTCCGGGACTAGCGGGGATGAGCAGTTCTTC. It codes for CASSARYSGTSGDEQFF.

This clone has more than one count but fewer than ten. This chain connects TRBV27 to TRBJ1-2, with D hard to call. V gave up 6 bases and J gave up 1 base, with 9 bases separating them. Germline CDR1 reads MNHEY; CDR2 reads SMNVEV (reference sequence). The CDR3 totals 13 residues. CDR3 DNA: TGTGCCAGCAGCTCCCAGGTTAACTATGGCTACACCTTC. Translating gives CASSSQVNYGYTF.

This chain connects TRBV6-1 to TRBJ2-3; 8 bases are a match to TRBD1. This CDR3 spans 14 amino acids. V trimming: 9 bases; J trimming: 2 bases; junction bases outside the gene matches: 7. CDR1 and CDR2 (germline): MNHNS, SASEGT. CDR3 coding DNA: TGTGCCAGTGAACACCAGGGGGCCACAGATACGCAGTATTTT. This gives the protein CASEHQGATDTQYF.